The rows below give T cell receptor beta chains drawn from one sample of a study of identical twins. TCRdb called the 5' RACE reads again in MiXCR, with one record for every CDR3 protein. The table lists roughly 710,000 distinct CDR3 sequences, 5.5% to 6.5% of them singletons. Sequenced material: naive T cells sorted from blood. These receptors came from a man between 18 and 29 years old in good health. Each CDR3 is given with its conserved first and last residue. D genes are given only for firm matches. The size of a clone is reported for some rows only, either as once, few or many, or as a class for expanded clones.

j_call v_call d_call cdr3_length clone_size cdr3_nt cdr3_aa
TRBJ2-3 TRBV6-1 TRBD1 15 . TGTGCCAGCAGGACGGACAGGGGGGGTGAAAATACGCAGTATTTT CASRTDRGGENTQYF
TRBJ2-1 TRBV5-1 . 14 . TGCGCCAGCAGCTTGGTAGCGGAGAGCAATGAGCAGTTCTTC CASSLVAESNEQFF
TRBJ2-1 TRBV27 . 16 . TGTGCCAGCAGTTTAACCTCCTTAGGGTCCTACAATGAGCAGTTCTTC CASSLTSLGSYNEQFF
TRBJ2-7 TRBV12-5 . 15 . TGTGCTAGTGGTTCCAGGACCTTCCCTCCCTACGAGCAGTACTTC CASGSRTFPPYEQYF
TRBJ2-2 TRBV5-5 . 13 many TGTGCCAGCAGCTTGACGGGCACCGGGGAGCTGTTTTTT CASSLTGTGELFF
TRBJ2-3 TRBV7-9 . 14 many TGTGCCAGCAACGGCCGGGGGCACACAGATACGCAGTATTTT CASNGRGHTDTQYF
TRBJ1-1 TRBV20-1 . 16 many TGCAGTGCTAGAGATCAGGGGCGGAGGGGGAACACTGAAGCTTTCTTT CSARDQGRRGNTEAFF
TRBJ2-3 TRBV7-2 TRBD2 17 . TGTGCCAGCAGCACCCGGCGAGCGGGAGTCTGGACAGATACGCAGTATTTT CASSTRRAGVWTDTQYF
TRBJ2-3 TRBV12-3/TRBV12-4 . 14 many TGTGCCAGCAGTGCGGGGTTTAGCACAGATACGCAGTATTTT CASSAGFSTDTQYF
TRBJ2-3 TRBV4-1 . 14 few TGCGCCAGCAGCCAAGAATCTAGCACAGATACGCAGTATTTT CASSQESSTDTQYF